The entry below gives a single T cell receptor (beta chain) sequence along with its context. The source of the sample is a study of blood T cell repertoires in COVID-19. In the study overall: The study drew acute and convalescent COVID-19 samples from the United States, Italy and Spain. PBMCs, B-cell-depleted T cells, or T cells were the source of the cDNA or gDNA that made up the material.

Seattle-derived patients entered the study during active infection and were followed longitudinally. The CDR3 length is 17 residues. Germline lookup yields CDR1 SGHNT and CDR2 YYREEE (reference sequence). Unmatched junction bases numbered 4, after V lost 0 bases and J lost 3 bases. As originally analysed: Estimates of nucleated cell counts were drawn from the amplification of reference gene primers. Method: immunoSEQ multiplex PCR; TCRdb's copy keeps in-frame clones and lacks some. The DNA gave D and trimming, while V, J and clone size come from that table. The top ten clones hold about 10% of a sample with more than 300,000 clones, about 90% of them seen once.

This rearrangement joins TRBV5-4 to TRBJ2-5; the match to TRBD2 covers 14 bases. The source is a woman under 40 with COVID-19, enrolled during active disease. The sequenced sample was peripheral blood. CDR3 loop: CASSLGLAGGPEETQYF. DNA for the CDR3: TGTGCCAGCAGCTTGGGACTAGCGGGAGGGCCCGAAGAGACCCAGTACTTC. The whole variable domain, remainder taken from reference TRBV5-4 and TRBJ2-5, is ETGVTQSPTHLIKTRGQQVTLRCSSQSGHNTVSWYQQALGQGPQFIFQYYREEENGRGNFPPRFSGLQFPNYSSELNVNALELDDSALYLCASSLGLAGGPEETQYFGPGTRLLVL.